The clone carrying this T cell receptor (beta chain) appeared a few times. This sample stems from a study of blood T cells in healthy people across ages. It was with a sample-barcoded 5' primer and a J-beta primer mix that a second PCR of roughly 6 to 12 cycles was run. TCRdb called the 5' RACE reads again in MiXCR, with one record for every CDR3 protein. This table has roughly 720,000 distinct CDR3 sequences, less than 70% appearing once. Per germline, CDR1 DFQATT and CDR2 SNEGSKA (reference sequence). V was trimmed by 3 bases and J by 1 base, leaving 13 bases between them. The CDR3 consists of 15 residues.

Sample: blood. The TCR comes from a man aged 80 or over in good health. This chain uses TRBV20-1 with TRBJ1-3; D not certain. The CDR3 nucleotides are TGCAGTGCTAGTCAATATGGGGATTCTGGAAACACCATATATTTT. Its protein product is CSASQYGDSGNTIYF.